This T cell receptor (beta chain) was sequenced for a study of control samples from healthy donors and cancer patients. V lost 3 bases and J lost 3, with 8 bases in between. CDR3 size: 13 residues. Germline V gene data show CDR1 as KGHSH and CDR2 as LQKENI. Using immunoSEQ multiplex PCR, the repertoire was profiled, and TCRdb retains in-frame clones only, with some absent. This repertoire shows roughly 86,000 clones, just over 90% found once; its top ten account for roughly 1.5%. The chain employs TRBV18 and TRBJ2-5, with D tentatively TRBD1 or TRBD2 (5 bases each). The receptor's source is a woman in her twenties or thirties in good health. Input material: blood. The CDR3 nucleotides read TGTGCCAGCTCACCGGGACCTAAAGAGACCCAGTACTTC. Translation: CASSPGPKETQYF.